The T cell receptor (beta chain) under discussion was sequenced for a study of T-cell reconstitution after alpha-beta-depleted transplantation in children. Unique molecular identifiers were used in preparing the TCRbeta library. MiXCR, applied by TCRdb to the PCR reads, yields one record per CDR3 protein. This table has 640,000 or so distinct CDR3 sequences, around 17% appearing once. This clonotype was seen a handful of times. Trimming pared 3 bases from V and 2 bases from J, leaving 8 bases between. CDR1 is LNHNV and CDR2 is YYDKDF in the germline V gene (reference sequence). There are 15 residues in the CDR3.

Specimen: PBMCs from the stem cell graft donor, collected from the stem cell graft. The source is a human donor who donated a stem cell graft to a child with acute myeloid leukemia. This rearrangement joins TRBV15 to TRBJ2-6, with a possible D match to TRBD1 (5 bases). CDR3 in amino acids: CATSSRRAGANVLTF. The CDR3 nucleotides read TGTGCCACCAGCAGTCGCAGGGCTGGGGCCAACGTCCTGACTTTC.